This TCR beta chain was sequenced for a study of blood T cell repertoires in COVID-19. Researchers sorted participants into cohorts using their self-reported clinical history. Recovered Cohort 3 donors showed two negative PCRs, clearance, or symptom resolution. Germline V gives CDR1 MGHDK, CDR2 SYGVNS. The CDR3 extends over 17 amino acids. V gave up 8 bases and J gave up 1 base; unmatched junction bases: 14. As handled by the study authors: It was from reference gene primer amplification that nucleated cell counts were estimated. Measured with immunoSEQ multiplex PCR; TCRdb has only the in-frame clones, and not every one. V and J calls and clone size come straight from that table; D and trimming were deduced from the DNA. Of some 300,000 clones listed, roughly 91% are singletons.

This receptor was identified in a woman aged 25-40 years who had recovered from COVID-19. Sequenced input: PBMCs or T cells enriched from blood (not recorded which). J is TRBJ1-3 and V is TRBV25-1; 7 nucleotides agree with TRBD1. The CDR3 loop is CASLVRDSENSGNTIYF. The CDR3 nucleotides are TGTGCCAGCTTGGTACGGGACAGTGAAAATTCTGGAAACACCATATATTTT.